Listed here are 8 T cell receptor beta chains from one sample, sequenced in a study of blood T cell repertoires in COVID-19. Profiled with immunoSEQ multiplex PCR; TCRdb holds only in-frame clones, not every one. The repertoire holds approximately 490,000 clones, with 87% as singletons. The sample was PBMCs or T cells enriched from blood (not recorded which). The receptors here all came from a woman aged 18-29 years who had recovered from COVID-19.

The gene calls are TRBV12-1 and TRBJ1-4. TRBV12-1 is labeled a pseudogene. The CDR3 covers 12 residues. The CDR3 nucleotides are TGTGCCAGCAGCTTCGGGGATGAAAAACTGTTTTTT. The encoded protein is CASSFGDEKLFF.

V usage is TRBV3-1 (or the pseudogene TRBV3-2) and J usage is TRBJ2-3; 10 nucleotides agree with TRBD2. Germline-derived CDR1 and CDR2 are LGHDT and YNNKEL (reference sequence). This CDR3 has 19 residues. Trimming removed 0 bases from V and 0 bases from J; junction bases left unmatched: 9. CDR3 in amino acids: CASSQDPWRAGGSTDTQYF. CDR3 bases: TGTGCCAGCAGCCAAGATCCATGGCGAGCGGGGGGGAGCACAGATACGCAGTATTTT.

J is TRBJ1-6 and V is TRBV21-1; the listed D gene, TRBD1, was not tested against the DNA. TRBV21-1 is designated a pseudogene. CDR3 size: 16 residues. CDR3 DNA sequence: TGTGCCAGCAGCTACCACCGGGACAGGGGTTACTCACCCCTCCACTTT. It encodes CASSYHRDRGYSPLHF.

The chain links TRBV18 to TRBJ1-3; D possibly corresponds to TRBD1 (6 bases). V was pared by 3 bases and J by 0 bases, with 15 bases between. The length of the CDR3 is 17 residues. The germline CDR1 and CDR2 sequences are KGHSH and LQKENI. The CDR3 reads CASSPSGVRFSGNTIYF. The CDR3 coding sequence is TGTGCCAGCTCACCGTCAGGGGTGAGATTCTCTGGAAACACCATATATTTT. Supplemented by reference TRBV18 and TRBJ1-3, the full variable domain reads NAGVMQNPRHLVRRRGQEARLRCSPMKGHSHVYWYRQLPEEGLKFMVYLQKENIIDESGMPKERFSAEFPKEGPSILRIQQVVRGDSAAYFCASSPSGVRFSGNTIYFGEGSWLTVV.

The V gene is TRBV27, the J gene TRBJ1-1; D ambiguous. The CDR3 spans 15 residues. V shed 5 bases and J shed 0 bases, with 13 bases lying between them. CDR1 MNHEY and CDR2 SMNVEV come from the germline V gene (reference sequence). CDR3 protein: CASSGVNLMNTEAFF. DNA of the CDR3: TGTGCCAGCAGTGGAGTCAATCTAATGAACACTGAAGCTTTCTTT.

The chain carries TRBV2 and TRBJ1-3, with 8 positions matching TRBD1. With V trimmed by 7 bases and J by 4 bases, 15 bases remained unmatched. Germline CDR1 is SNHLY and CDR2 is FYNNEI. The CDR3 contains 17 residues. This CDR3 reads CASTRSSGQVLGNTIYF. The CDR3 DNA sequence: TGTGCCAGCACTAGATCTTCGGGACAGGTACTCGGAAACACCATATATTTT.

The chain uses TRBV30 and TRBJ1-3; 7 bases match TRBD1. The CDR3 extends over 15 amino acids. CDR1 and CDR2 from the germline V gene are GTSNPN and SVGIG (reference sequence). Trimming removed 0 bases from V and 0 bases from J; junction bases left unmatched: 2. The CDR3 reads CAWSVGTASGNTIYF. CDR3 sequence (DNA): TGTGCCTGGAGTGTCGGGACAGCCTCTGGAAACACCATATATTTT.

The chain employs TRBV30 and TRBJ1-1; D remains ambiguous. V lost 7 bases to trimming and J lost 0 bases, with 9 bases between them. CDR1 and CDR2 (germline): GTSNPN, SVGIG (reference sequence). The CDR3 totals 12 residues. CDR3 region: CALAQLNTEAFF. DNA for the CDR3: TGTGCCTTGGCCCAACTGAACACTGAAGCTTTCTTT.